The 3 T cell receptor beta chains given below trace back to one sample, sequenced in a study of OX40 agonist ivuxolimab in advanced cancers. Data came from immunoSEQ multiplex PCR; TCRdb stores just in-frame clones and leaves some out. The table shows around 100,000 clones, with 90% occurring only once. Sequenced here: CD4+ or CD8+ T cells sorted from blood, sampled in a trial of the OX40 agonist ivuxolimab. These receptors originate from an adult with an advanced solid tumor such as melanoma, head and neck, liver or kidney cancer.

The chain links TRBV6-1 to TRBJ2-1; D remains unclear. V shed 1 base and J shed 0 bases, with 4 bases lying between them. This CDR3 has 14 residues. Germline CDR1 and CDR2: MNHNS and SASEGT. CDR3 sequence (DNA): TGTGCCAGCAGTGAAGGGAGCTCCTACAATGAGCAGTTCTTC. Residues: CASSEGSSYNEQFF.

CDR3 coding DNA: TGTGCCAGCAGCCGCCGCCAGGCACAGACCTACGAGCAGTACTTC. Translation gives CASSRRQAQTYEQYF. V and J are TRBV7-2 and TRBJ2-7; D gene unclear. CDR1 SGHTA and CDR2 FQGNSA come from the germline V gene. The length of the CDR3 is 15 residues. V lost 5 bases and J 2 bases, leaving 16 bases between the germline ends.

This clone was counted a single time. The chain is built from TRBV6-5 and TRBJ1-3, with TRBD1 as a possible D gene (6 bases). The CDR3 contains 14 residues. V was clipped by 2 bases and J by 4 bases, with 9 bases between them. Germline V gene lookup returns CDR1 MNHEY and CDR2 SVGAGI. This CDR3 reads CASSYTGGGNTIYF. In nucleotides, the CDR3 is TGTGCCAGCAGTTACACGGGGGGCGGAAACACCATATATTTT.